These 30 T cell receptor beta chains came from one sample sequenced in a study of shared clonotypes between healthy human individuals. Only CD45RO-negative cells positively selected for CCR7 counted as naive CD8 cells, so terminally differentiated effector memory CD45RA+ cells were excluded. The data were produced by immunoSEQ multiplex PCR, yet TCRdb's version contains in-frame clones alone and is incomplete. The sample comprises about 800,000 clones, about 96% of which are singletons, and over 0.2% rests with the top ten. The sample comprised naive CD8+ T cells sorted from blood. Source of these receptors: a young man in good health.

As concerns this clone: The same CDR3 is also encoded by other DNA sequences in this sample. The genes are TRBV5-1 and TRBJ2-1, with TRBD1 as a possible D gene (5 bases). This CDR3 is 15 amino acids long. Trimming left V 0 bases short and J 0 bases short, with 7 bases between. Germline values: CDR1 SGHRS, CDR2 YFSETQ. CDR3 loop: CASSLGGSSYNEQFF. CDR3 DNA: TGCGCCAGCAGCTTGGGGGGCAGCTCCTACAATGAGCAGTTCTTC.

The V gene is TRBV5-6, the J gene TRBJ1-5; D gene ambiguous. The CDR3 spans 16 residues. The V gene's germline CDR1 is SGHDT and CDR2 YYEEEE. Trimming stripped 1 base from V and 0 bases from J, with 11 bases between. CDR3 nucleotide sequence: TGTGCCAGCAGCTTGCGGCAGGCCGGTAGCAATCAGCCCCAGCATTTT. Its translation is CASSLRQAGSNQPQHF.

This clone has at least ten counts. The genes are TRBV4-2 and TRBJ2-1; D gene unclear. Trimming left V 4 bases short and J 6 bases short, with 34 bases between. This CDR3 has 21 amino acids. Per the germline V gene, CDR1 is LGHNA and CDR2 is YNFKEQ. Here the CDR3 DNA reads TGTGCCAGCAGCCCGGGTCTCCCCACCGGGTCTGAGGTGTGGTACGTCAATGAGCAGTTCTTC. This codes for CASSPGLPTGSEVWYVNEQFF.

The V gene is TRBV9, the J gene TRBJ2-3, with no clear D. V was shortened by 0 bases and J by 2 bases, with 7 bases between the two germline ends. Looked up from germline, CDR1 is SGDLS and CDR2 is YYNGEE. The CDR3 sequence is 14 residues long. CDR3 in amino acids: CASSVGDTTDTQYF. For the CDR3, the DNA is TGTGCCAGCAGCGTAGGTGACACCACAGATACGCAGTATTTT.

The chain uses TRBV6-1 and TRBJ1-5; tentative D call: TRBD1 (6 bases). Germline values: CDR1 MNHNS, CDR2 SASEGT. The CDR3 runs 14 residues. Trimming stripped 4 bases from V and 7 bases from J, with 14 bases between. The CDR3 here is CASSGMTGVQPQHF. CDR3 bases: TGTGCCAGCAGTGGCATGACAGGTGTCCAGCCCCAGCATTTT.

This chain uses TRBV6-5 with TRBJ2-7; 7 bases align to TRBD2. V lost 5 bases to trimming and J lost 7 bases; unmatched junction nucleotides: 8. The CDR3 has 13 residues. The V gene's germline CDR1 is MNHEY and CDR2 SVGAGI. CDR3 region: CASSTTWGGEQYF. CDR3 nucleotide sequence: TGTGCCAGCAGTACCACCTGGGGGGGGGAGCAGTACTTC.

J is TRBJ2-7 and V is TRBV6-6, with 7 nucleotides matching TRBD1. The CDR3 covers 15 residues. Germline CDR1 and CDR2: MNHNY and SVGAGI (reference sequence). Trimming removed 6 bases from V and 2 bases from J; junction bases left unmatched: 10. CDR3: CASSRTKGGPYEQYF. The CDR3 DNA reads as TGTGCCAGCAGCCGAACGAAAGGGGGCCCCTACGAGCAGTACTTC.

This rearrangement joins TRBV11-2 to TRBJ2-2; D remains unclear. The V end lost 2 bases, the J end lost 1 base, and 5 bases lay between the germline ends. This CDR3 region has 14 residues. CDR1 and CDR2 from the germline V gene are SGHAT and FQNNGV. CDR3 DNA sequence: TGTGCCAGCAGCTTAAATATGAACACCGGGGAGCTGTTTTTT. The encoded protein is CASSLNMNTGELFF.

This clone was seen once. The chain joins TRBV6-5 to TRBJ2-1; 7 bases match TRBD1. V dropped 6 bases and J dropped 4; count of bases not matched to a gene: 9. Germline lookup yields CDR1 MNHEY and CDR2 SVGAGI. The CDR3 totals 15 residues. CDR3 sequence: CASSLHRGQYNEQFF. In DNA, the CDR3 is TGTGCCAGCAGCCTTCACAGGGGCCAGTACAATGAGCAGTTCTTC.

The CDR3 DNA reads TGCGCCAGCAGCCAAGATTGGATAGCGGGTGCCTACGAGCAGTACTTC. Translated: CASSQDWIAGAYEQYF. The chain recombines TRBV4-3 with TRBJ2-7; 7 nucleotides match TRBD2. The trim removed 0 bases at V and 2 bases at J, leaving 7 bases unmatched. The CDR3 totals 16 residues. Germline CDR1 LGHNA, CDR2 YSLEER.

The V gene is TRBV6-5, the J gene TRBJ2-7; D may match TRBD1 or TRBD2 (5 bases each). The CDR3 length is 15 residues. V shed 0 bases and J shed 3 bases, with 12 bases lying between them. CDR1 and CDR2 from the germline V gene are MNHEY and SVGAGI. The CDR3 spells CASSYSLGVNYEQYF. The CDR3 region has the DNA TGTGCCAGCAGTTACTCACTAGGGGTCAACTACGAGCAGTACTTC.

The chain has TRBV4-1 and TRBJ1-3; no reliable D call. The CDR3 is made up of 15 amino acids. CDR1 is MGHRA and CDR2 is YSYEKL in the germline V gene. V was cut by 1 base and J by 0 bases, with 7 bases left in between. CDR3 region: CASSQARNSGNTIYF. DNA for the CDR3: TGCGCCAGCAGCCAAGCCCGCAACTCTGGAAACACCATATATTTT.

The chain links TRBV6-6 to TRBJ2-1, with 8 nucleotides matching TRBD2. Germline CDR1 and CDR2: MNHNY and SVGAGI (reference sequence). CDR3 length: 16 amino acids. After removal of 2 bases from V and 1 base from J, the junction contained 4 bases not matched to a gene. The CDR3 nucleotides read TGTGCCAGCAGTTACAGGACTAGCTTTTCCTACAATGAGCAGTTCTTC. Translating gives CASSYRTSFSYNEQFF.

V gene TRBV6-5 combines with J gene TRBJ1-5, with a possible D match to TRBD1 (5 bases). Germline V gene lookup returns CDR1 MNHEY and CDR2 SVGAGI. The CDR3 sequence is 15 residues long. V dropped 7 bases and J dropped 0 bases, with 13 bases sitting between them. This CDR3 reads CASMRLGGSNQPQHF. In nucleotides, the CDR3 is TGTGCCAGCATGAGGCTGGGGGGTAGCAATCAGCCCCAGCATTTT.

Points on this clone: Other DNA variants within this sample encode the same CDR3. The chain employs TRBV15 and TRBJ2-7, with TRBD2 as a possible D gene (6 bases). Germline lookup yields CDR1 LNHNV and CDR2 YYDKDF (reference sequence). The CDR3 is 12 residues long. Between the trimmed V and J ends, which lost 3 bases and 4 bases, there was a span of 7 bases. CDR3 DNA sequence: TGTGCCACCAGCAGTCGGGGGTACGAGCAGTACTTC. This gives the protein CATSSRGYEQYF. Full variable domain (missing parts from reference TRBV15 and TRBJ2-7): DAMVIQNPRYQVTQFGKPVTLSCSQTLNHNVMYWYQQKSSQAPKLLFHYYDKDFNNEADTPDNFQSRRPNTSFCFLDIRSPGLGDTAMYLCATSSRGYEQYFGPGTRLTVT.

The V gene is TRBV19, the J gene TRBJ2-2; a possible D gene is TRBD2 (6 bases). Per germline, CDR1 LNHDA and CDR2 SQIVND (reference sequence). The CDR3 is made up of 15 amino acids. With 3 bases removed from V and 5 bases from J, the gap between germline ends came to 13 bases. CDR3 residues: CASSIWASDTGELFF. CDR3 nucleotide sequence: TGTGCCAGTAGTATCTGGGCTAGCGATACCGGGGAGCTGTTTTTT.

The CDR3: CASSHGIYYEQYF. CDR3 coding DNA: TGTGCCAGCAGTCACGGGATCTACTACGAGCAGTACTTC. This chain uses TRBV6-6 with TRBJ2-7, with D possibly being TRBD2 (5 bases). Germline V gives CDR1 MNHNY, CDR2 SVGAGI (reference sequence). Trimming stripped 5 bases from V and 3 bases from J, with 11 bases between. The CDR3 totals 13 residues.

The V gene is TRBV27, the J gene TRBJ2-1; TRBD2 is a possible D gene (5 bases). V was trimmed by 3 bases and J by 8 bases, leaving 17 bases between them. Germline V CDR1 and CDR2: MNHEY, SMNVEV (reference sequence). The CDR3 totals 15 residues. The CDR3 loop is CASSFIRGSWDEQFF. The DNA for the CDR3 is TGTGCCAGCAGTTTCATCCGGGGTAGCTGGGATGAGCAGTTCTTC.

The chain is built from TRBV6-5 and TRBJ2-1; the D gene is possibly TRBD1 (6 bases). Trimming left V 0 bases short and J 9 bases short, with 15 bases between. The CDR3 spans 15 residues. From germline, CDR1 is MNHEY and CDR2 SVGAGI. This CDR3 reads CASSYSTSGVTEQFF. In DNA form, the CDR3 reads TGTGCCAGCAGTTACTCGACGTCAGGGGTCACTGAGCAGTTCTTC.

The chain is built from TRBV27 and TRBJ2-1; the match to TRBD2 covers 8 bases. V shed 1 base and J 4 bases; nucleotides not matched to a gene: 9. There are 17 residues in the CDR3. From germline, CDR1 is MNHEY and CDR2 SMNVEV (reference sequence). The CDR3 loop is CASSLLSPSGPYNEQFF. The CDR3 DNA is TGTGCCAGCAGTTTATTGTCCCCTAGCGGGCCTTACAATGAGCAGTTCTTC.

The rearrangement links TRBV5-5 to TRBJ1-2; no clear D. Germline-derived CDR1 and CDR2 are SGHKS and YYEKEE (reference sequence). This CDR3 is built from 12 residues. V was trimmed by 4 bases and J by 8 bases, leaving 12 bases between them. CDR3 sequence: CASSLGWEGYTF. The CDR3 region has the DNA TGTGCCAGCAGCCTCGGGTGGGAAGGCTACACCTTC.

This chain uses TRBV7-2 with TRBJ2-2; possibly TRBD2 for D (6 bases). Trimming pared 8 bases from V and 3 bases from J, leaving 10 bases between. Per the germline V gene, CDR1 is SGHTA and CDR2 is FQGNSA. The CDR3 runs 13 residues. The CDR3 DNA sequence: TGTGCCAGCCAGGAGGGCTACACCGGGGAGCTGTTTTTT. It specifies CASQEGYTGELFF.

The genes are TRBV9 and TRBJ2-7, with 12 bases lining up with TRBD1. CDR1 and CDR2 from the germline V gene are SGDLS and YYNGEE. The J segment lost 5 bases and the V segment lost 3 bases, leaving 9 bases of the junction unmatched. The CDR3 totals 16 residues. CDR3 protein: CASSGGGTGGSNEQYF. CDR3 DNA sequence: TGTGCCAGCAGCGGCGGAGGGACAGGGGGCAGCAACGAGCAGTACTTC.

In nucleotides, the CDR3 is TGTGCCAGCAGCTCAGAATTTGCAGGGGGCCTACTTTTGGGGCGTACGCAGTATTTT. It yields the protein CASSSEFAGGLLLGRTQYF. The chain uses TRBV7-9 and TRBJ2-3, with 8 bases lining up with TRBD1. The junction had 23 bases not matched to a gene; V was cut back by 4 bases and J by 8 bases. CDR1 is SEHNR and CDR2 is FQNEAQ in the germline V gene (reference sequence). This CDR3 is 19 amino acids long.

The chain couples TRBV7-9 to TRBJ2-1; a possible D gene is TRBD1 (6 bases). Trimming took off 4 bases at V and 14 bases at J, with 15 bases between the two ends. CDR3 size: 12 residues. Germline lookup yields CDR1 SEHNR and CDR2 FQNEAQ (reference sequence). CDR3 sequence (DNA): TGTGCCAGCAGCTCGCCACAGGGAACTGAGTTCTTC. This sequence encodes CASSSPQGTEFF.

CDR3 protein: CASSLTSSNTEAFF. CDR3 DNA sequence: TGTGCCAGCAGCTTGACCTCGTCGAACACTGAAGCTTTCTTT. The rearrangement links TRBV28 to TRBJ1-1; D gene unclear. V lost 6 bases and J 1 base, leaving 12 bases between the germline ends. The CDR3 has 14 amino acids. CDR1 and CDR2 (germline): MDHEN, SYDVKM.

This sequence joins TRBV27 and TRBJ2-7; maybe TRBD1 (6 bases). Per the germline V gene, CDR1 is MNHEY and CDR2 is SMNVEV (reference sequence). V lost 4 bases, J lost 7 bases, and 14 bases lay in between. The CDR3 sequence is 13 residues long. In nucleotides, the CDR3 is TGTGCCAGCAGTTCGGCGGCAGGGGTTGAGCAGTACTTC. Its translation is CASSSAAGVEQYF.

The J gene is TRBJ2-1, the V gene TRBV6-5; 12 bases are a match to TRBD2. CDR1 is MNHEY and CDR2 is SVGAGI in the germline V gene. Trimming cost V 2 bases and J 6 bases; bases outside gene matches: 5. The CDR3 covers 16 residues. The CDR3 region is CASSYETSGRPNEQFF. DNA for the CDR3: TGTGCCAGCAGTTACGAGACTAGCGGGAGACCCAATGAGCAGTTCTTC.

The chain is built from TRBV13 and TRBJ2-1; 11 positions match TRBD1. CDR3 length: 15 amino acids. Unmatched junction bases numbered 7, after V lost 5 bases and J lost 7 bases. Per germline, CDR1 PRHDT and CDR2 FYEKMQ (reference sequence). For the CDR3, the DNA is TGTGCCAGCAGCCCCGCGGGACAGGGGGGGAATGAGCAGTTCTTC. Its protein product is CASSPAGQGGNEQFF.

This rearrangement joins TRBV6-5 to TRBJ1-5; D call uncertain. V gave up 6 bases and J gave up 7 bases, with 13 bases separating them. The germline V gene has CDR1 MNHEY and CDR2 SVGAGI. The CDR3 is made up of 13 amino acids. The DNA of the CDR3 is TGTGCCAGCAGGATGGGGAGGGAACAGCCCCAGCATTTT. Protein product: CASRMGREQPQHF.